This TCR beta chain was obtained from a study of T cells in Graves' hyperthyroidism and ophthalmopathy. This clonotype has more than one count but fewer than ten. A much larger clone lies a single base off, so this may be a read error. CDR3 length: 15 amino acids. The germline V gene encodes CDR1 SNHLY and CDR2 FYNNEI. TCR beta CDR3 sequences were amplified from RNA transcripts. First-round RT-PCR targeting the TCR CDR3 was performed with the HTBI primer set. TCRdb reanalysed the multiplex PCR reads using MiXCR and keeps one entry per CDR3 protein. The sample records roughly 350,000 distinct CDR3 sequences, roughly 15% being singletons.

The clonotype originates from a woman in her 30s with Graves' ophthalmopathy. Material: blood. J is TRBJ2-2 and V is TRBV2, with TRBD1 matching over 8 bases. As DNA, the CDR3 is TGTGCCAGCAGGCTGGACAGGGTAACGGCCGGGGAGCTGCTTTTT. It codes for CASRLDRVTAGELLF.